The count of the clone carrying this TCR beta chain is one. This record belongs to a study of cytomegalovirus exposure and HLA in healthy donors. Repertoires were generated with immunoSEQ multiplex PCR, while TCRdb's copy carries only in-frame clones and drops some. The sample lists about 130,000 clones, approximately 92% occurring once. The CDR3 is 16 amino acids. CDR1 is MGHDK and CDR2 is SYGVNS in the germline V gene. V lost 2 bases to trimming and J lost 2 bases, with 12 bases between them. Material: PBMCs. The TCR comes from a woman aged 18-30 years in good health and CMV-seropositive. The chain has TRBV25-1 and TRBJ1-4, with D tentatively TRBD1 (6 bases). The CDR3 DNA reads as TGTGCCAGCAGTGAAAGACCAGGGGCGACTAATGAAAAACTGTTTTTT. Protein sequence: CASSERPGATNEKLFF.